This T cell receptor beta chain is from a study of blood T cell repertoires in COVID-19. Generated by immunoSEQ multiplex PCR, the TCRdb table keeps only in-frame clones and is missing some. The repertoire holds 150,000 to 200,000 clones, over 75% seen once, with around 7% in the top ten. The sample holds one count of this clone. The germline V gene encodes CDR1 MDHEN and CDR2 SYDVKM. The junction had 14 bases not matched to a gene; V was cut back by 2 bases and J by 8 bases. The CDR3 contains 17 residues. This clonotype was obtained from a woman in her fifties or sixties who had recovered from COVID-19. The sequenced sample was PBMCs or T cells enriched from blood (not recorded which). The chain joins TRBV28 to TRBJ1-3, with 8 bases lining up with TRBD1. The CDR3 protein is CASSLSFGNRGSDTIYF. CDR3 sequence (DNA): TGTGCCAGCAGTTTAAGCTTCGGGAACAGGGGGTCAGACACCATATATTTT.